This TCR beta chain originates from a study of cytomegalovirus exposure and HLA in healthy donors. At the level of the study: Of all 400 or so donors who were genotyped, 75% to 90% belonged to the Caucasian-associated ancestry cluster.

Regarding this clone: Its target is unknown.

Study-wide results and limits: As a later analysis revealed, the rate of TCR association differed by HLA locus, with DRB1 most and HLA-C fewest. TCR beta chains numbering some 160 were designated cytomegalovirus-associated.

A multiplex PCR was run with 60 Vbeta primers and 13 Jbeta primers. Assay: immunoSEQ multiplex PCR; the TCRdb copy retains only in-frame clones and omits some. The sample shows under 200,000 clones, approximately 86% of them seen only once. Healthy bone marrow donors supplied every sample. The CDR3 is 15 amino acids. Trimming shortened V by 2 bases and J by 1 base, and 11 bases separated the two germline ends. Germline-derived CDR1 and CDR2 are SEHNR and FQNEAQ (reference sequence). The sequencing input was PBMCs. The chain recombines TRBV7-9 with TRBJ1-1; a weak D match, TRBD1 (5 bases). This clonotype was obtained from a boy aged 2 to 9 in good health and CMV-seronegative. The CDR3: CASSLLGAQNTEAFF. The CDR3 nucleotides are TGTGCCAGCAGCTTATTAGGGGCCCAGAACACTGAAGCTTTCTTT.